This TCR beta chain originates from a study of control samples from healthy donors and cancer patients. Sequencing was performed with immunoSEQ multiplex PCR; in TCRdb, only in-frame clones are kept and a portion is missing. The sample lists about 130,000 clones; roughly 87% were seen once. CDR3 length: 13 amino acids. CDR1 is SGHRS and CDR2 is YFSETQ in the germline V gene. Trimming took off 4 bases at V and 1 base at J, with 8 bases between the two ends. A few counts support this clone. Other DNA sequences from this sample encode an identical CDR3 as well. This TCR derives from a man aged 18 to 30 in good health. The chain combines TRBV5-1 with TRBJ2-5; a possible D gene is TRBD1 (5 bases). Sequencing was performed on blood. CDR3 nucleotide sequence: TGCGCCAGCAGCCTGGACACCCAAGAGACCCAGTACTTC. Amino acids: CASSLDTQETQYF.